A single T cell receptor (beta chain) is shown here with its context. This entry belongs to a study of blood T cell repertoires in COVID-19. This table comes from immunoSEQ multiplex PCR, and its TCRdb copy is limited to in-frame clones, with some not included. The table includes about 300,000 clones, more than 85% detected once. Germline values: CDR1 SQVTM, CDR2 ANQGSEA. Trimming left V 6 bases short and J 8 bases short, with 19 bases between. This CDR3 has 13 residues. Sample: peripheral blood. The chain employs TRBV29-1 and TRBJ1-1; D remains ambiguous. This receptor was obtained from a man in his forties or fifties with acute or convalescent COVID-19. CDR3 sequence reads: CSVETDLRVEAFF. The CDR3 bases are TGCAGCGTCGAGACGGACCTGCGGGTCGAAGCTTTCTTT.